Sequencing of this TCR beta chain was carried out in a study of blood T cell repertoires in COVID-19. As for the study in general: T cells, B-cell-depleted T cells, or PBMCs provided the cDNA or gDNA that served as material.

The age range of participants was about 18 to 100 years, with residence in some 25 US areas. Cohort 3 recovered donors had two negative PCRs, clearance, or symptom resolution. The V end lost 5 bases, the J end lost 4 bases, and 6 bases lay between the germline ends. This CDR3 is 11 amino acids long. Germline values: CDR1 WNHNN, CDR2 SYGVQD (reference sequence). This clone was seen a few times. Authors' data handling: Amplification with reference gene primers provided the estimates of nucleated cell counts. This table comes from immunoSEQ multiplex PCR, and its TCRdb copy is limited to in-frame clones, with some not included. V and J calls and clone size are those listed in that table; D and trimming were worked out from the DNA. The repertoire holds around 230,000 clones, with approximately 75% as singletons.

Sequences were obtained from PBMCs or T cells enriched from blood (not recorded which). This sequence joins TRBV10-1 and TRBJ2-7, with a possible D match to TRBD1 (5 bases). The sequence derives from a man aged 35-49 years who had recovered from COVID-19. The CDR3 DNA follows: TGCGCCAGCAGTACAGGTTACGAGCAGTACTTC. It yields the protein CASSTGYEQYF.